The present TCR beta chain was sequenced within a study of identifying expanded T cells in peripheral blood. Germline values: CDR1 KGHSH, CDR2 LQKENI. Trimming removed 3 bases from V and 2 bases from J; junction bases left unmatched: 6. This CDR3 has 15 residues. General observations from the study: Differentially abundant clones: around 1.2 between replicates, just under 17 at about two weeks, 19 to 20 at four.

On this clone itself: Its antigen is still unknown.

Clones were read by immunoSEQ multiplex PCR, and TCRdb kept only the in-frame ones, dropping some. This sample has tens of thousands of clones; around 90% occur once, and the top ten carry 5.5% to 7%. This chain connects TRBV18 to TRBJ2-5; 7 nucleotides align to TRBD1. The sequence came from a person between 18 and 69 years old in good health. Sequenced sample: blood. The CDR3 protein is CASSPRGQSQETQYF. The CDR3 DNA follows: TGTGCCAGCTCACCCAGGGGACAGAGTCAAGAGACCCAGTACTTC. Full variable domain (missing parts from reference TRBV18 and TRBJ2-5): NAGVMQNPRHLVRRRGQEARLRCSPMKGHSHVYWYRQLPEEGLKFMVYLQKENIIDESGMPKERFSAEFPKEGPSILRIQQVVRGDSAAYFCASSPRGQSQETQYFGPGTRLLVL.